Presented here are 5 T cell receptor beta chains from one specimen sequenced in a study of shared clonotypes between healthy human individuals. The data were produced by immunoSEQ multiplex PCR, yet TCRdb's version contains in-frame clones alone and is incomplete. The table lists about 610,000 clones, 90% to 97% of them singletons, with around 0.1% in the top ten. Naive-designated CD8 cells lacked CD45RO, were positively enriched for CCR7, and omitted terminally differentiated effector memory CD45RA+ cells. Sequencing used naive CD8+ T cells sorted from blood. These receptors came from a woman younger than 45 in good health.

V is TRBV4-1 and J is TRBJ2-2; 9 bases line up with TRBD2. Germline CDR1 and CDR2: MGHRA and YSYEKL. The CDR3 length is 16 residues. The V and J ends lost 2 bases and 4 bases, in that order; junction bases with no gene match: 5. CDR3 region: CASSQQTSGSTGELFF. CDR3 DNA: TGCGCCAGCAGCCAACAGACTAGCGGAAGCACCGGGGAGCTGTTTTTT.

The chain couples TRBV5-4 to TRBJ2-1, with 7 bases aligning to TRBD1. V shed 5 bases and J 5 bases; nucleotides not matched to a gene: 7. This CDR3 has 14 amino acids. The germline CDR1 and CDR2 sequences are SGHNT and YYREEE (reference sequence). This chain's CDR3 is CASRPERGHNEQFF. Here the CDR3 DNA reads TGTGCCAGCAGACCCGAGAGGGGGCACAATGAGCAGTTCTTC.

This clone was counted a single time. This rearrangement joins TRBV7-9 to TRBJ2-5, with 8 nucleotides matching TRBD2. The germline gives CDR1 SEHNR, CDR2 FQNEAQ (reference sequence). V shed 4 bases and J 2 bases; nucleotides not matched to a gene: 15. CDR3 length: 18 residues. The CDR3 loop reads CASSYFPPAGERQETQYF. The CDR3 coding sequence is TGTGCCAGCAGCTACTTTCCCCCAGCGGGAGAACGGCAAGAGACCCAGTACTTC.

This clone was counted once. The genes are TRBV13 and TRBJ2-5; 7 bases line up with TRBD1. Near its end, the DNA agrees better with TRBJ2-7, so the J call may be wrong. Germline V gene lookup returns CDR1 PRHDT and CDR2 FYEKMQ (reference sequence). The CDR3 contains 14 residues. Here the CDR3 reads CASNQDRSSYEQYF. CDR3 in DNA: TGTGCCAGCAACCAGGACAGGAGCTCCTACGAGCAGTACTTC.

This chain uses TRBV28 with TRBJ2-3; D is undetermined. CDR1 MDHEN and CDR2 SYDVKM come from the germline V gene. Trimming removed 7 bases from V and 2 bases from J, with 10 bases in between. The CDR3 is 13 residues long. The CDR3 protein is CASILGITDTQYF. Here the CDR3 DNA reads TGTGCCAGCATCTTAGGGATCACAGATACGCAGTATTTT.